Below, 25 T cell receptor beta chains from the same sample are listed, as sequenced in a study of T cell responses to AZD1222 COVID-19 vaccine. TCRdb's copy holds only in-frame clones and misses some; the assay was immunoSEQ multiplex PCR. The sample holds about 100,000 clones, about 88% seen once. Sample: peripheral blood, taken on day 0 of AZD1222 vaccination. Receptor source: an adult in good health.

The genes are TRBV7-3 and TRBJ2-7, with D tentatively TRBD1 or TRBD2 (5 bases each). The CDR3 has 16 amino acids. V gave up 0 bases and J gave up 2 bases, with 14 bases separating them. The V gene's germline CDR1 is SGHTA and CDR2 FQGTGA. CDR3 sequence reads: CASSLTAPGPPYEQYF. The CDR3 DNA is TGTGCCAGCAGCTTAACGGCGCCGGGGCCCCCCTACGAGCAGTACTTC.

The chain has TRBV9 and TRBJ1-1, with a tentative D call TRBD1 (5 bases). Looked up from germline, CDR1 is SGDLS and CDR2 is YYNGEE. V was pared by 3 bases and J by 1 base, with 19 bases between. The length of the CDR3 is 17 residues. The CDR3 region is CASSERPGESWNTEAFF. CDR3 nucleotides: TGTGCCAGCAGCGAGAGGCCGGGGGAGAGTTGGAACACTGAAGCTTTCTTT.

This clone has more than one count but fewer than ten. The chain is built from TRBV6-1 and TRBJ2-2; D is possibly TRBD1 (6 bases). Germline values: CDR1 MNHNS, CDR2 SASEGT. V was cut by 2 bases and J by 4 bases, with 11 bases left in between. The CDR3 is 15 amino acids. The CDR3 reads CASSEWGQATGELFF. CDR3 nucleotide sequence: TGTGCCAGCAGTGAATGGGGGCAGGCCACCGGGGAGCTGTTTTTT.

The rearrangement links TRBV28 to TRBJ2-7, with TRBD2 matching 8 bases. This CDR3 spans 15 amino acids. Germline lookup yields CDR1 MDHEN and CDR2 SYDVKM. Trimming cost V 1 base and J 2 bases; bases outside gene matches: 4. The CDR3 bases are TGTGCCAGCAGTTTATTGCGGGGGGCTGCCTACGAGCAGTACTTC. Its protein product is CASSLLRGAAYEQYF. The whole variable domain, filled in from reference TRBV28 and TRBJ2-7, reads DVKVTQSSRYLVKRTGEKVFLECVQDMDHENMFWYRQDPGLGLRLIYFSYDVKMKEKGDIPEGYSVSREKKERFSLILESASTNQTSMYLCASSLLRGAAYEQYFGPGTRLTVT.

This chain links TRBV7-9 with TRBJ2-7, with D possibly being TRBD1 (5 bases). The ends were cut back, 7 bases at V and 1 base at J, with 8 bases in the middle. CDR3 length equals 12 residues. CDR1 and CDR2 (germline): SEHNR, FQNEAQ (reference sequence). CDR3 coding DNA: TGTGCCAGCACAAGGGGATCCTACGAGCAGTACTTC. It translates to CASTRGSYEQYF. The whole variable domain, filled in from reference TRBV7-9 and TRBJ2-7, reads DTGVSQNPRHKITKRGQNVTFRCDPISEHNRLYWYRQTLGQGPEFLTYFQNEAQLEKSRLLSDRFSAERPKGSFSTLEIQRTEQGDSAMYLCASTRGSYEQYFGPGTRLTVT.

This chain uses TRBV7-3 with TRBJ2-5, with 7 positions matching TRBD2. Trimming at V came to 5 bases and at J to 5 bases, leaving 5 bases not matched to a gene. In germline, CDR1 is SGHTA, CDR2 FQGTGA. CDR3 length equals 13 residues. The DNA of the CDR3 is TGTGCCAGCAGCCAGGGAGGGTTGGAGACCCAGTACTTC. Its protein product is CASSQGGLETQYF.

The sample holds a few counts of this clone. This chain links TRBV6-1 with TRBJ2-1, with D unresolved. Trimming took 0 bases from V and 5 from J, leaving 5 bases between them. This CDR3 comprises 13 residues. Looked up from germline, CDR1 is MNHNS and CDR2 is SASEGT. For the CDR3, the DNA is TGTGCCAGCAGTGAAGCTAGCCACAATGAGCAGTTCTTC. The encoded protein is CASSEASHNEQFF.

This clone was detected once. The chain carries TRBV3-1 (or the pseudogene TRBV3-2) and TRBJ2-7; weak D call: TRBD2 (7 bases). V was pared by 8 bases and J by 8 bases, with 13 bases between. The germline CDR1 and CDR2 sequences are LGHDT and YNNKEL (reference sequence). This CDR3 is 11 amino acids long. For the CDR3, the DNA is TGTGCCAGCGAGGGGGGGACACAGCAGTACTTC. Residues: CASEGGTQQYF.

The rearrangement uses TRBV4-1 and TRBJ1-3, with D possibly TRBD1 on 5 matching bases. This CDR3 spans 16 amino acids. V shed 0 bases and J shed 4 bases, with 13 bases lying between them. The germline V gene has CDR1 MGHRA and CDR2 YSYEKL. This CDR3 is CASSQDYTGTGNTIYF. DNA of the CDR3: TGCGCCAGCAGCCAAGATTACACAGGCACAGGAAACACCATATATTTT.

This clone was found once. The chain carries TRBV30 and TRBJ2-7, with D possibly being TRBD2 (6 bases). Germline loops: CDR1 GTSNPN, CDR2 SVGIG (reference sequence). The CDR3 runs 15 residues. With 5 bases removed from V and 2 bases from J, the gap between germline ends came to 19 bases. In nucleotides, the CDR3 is TGTGCCTGGGGGGAGGCTGGAAGGGTAACCTACGAGCAGTACTTC. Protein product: CAWGEAGRVTYEQYF. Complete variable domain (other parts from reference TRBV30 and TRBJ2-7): SQTIHQWPATLVQPVGSPLSLECTVEGTSNPNLYWYRQAAGRGLQLLFYSVGIGQISSEVPQNLSASRPQDRQFILSSKKLLLSDSGFYLCAWGEAGRVTYEQYFGPGTRLTVT.

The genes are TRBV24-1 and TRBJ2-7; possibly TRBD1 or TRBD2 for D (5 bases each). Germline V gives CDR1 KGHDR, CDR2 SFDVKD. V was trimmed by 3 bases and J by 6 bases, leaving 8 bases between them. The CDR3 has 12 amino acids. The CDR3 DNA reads TGTGCCACCAGTGATGTGGGGGTCGAGCAGTACTTC. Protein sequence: CATSDVGVEQYF.

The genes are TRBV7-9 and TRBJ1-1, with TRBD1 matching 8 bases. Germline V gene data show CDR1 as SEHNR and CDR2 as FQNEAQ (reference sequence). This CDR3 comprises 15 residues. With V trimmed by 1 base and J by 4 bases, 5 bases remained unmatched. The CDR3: CASSLGQGAGTEAFF. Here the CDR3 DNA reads TGTGCCAGCAGCTTAGGCCAGGGGGCGGGCACTGAAGCTTTCTTT.

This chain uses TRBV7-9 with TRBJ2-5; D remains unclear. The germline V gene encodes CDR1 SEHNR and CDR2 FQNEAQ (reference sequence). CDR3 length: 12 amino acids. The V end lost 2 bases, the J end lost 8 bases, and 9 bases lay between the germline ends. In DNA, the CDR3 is TGTGCCAGCAGCTTAAATTTGGGTACCCAGTACTTC. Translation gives CASSLNLGTQYF.

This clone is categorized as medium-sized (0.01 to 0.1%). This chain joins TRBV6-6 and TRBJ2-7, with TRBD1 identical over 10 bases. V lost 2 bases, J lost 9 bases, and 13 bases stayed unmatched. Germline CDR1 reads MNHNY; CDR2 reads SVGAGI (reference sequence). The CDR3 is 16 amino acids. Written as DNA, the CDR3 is TGTGCCAGCAGTTACCGCCTGACAGGGGGCCCTCGCTCGCAGTACTTC. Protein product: CASSYRLTGGPRSQYF.

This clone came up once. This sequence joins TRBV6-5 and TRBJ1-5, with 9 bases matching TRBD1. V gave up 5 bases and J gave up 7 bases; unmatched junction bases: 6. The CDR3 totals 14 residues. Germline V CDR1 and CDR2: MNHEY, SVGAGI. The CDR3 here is CASSPGTGTQPQHF. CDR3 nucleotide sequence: TGTGCCAGCAGTCCCGGGACAGGGACCCAGCCCCAGCATTTT.

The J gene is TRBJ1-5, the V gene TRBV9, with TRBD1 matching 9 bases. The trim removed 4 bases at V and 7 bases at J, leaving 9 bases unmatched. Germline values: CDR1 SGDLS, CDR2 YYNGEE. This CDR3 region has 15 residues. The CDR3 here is CASSPRTGEGQPQHF. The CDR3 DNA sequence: TGTGCCAGCAGCCCCAGGACAGGGGAAGGGCAGCCCCAGCATTTT.

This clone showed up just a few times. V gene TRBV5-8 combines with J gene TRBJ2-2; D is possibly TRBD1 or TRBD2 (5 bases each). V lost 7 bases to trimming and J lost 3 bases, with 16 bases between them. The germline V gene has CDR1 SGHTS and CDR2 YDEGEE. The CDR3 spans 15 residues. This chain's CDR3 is CASSRGTLDTGELFF. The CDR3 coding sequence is TGTGCCAGCTCCCGGGGCACCCTAGACACCGGGGAGCTGTTTTTT.

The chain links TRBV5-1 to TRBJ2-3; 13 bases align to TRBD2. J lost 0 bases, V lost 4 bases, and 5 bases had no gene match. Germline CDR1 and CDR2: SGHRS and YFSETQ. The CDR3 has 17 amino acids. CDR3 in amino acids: CASSPGLAGTSTDTQYF. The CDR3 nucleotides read TGCGCCAGCAGCCCGGGACTAGCGGGGACTAGCACAGATACGCAGTATTTT.

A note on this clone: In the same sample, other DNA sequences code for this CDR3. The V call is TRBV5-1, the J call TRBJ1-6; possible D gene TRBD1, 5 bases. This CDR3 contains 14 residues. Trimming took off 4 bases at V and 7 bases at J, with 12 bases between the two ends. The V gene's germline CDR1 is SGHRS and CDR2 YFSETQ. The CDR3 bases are TGCGCCAGCAGCCTCGGGACGGGGAATTCACCCCTCCACTTT. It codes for CASSLGTGNSPLHF.

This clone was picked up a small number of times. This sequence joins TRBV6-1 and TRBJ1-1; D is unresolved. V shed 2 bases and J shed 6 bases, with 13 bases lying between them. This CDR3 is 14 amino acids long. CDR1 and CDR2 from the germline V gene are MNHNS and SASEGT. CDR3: CASSEIRVRAEAFF. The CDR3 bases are TGTGCCAGCAGTGAAATAAGGGTAAGGGCTGAAGCTTTCTTT.

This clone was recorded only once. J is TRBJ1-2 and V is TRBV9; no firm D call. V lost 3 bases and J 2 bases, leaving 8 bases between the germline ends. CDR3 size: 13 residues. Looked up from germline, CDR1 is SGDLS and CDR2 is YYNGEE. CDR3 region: CASSAQVNYGYTF. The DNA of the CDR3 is TGTGCCAGCAGCGCGCAGGTGAACTATGGCTACACCTTC. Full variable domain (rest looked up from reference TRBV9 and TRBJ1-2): DSGVTQTPKHLITATGQRVTLRCSPRSGDLSVYWYQQSLDQGLQFLIQYYNGEERAKGNILERFSAQQFPDLHSELNLSSLELGDSALYFCASSAQVNYGYTFGSGTRLTVV.

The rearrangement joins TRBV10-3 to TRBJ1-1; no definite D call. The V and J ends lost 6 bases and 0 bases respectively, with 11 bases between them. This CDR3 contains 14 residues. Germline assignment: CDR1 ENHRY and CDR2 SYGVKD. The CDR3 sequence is CAISRSSMNTEAFF. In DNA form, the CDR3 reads TGTGCCATCAGCCGCAGTAGTATGAACACTGAAGCTTTCTTT.

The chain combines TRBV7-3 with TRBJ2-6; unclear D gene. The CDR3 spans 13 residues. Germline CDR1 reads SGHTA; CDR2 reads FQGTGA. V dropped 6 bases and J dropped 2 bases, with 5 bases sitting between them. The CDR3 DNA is TGTGCCAGCAGGGGAACTGGGGCCAACGTCCTGACTTTC. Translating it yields CASRGTGANVLTF.

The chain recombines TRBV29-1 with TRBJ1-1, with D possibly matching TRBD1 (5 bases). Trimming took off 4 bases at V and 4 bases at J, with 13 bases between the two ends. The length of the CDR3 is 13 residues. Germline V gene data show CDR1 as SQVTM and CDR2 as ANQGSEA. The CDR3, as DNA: TGCAGCGTTGTACGGGGCGGAGGCACTGAAGCTTTCTTT. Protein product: CSVVRGGGTEAFF.

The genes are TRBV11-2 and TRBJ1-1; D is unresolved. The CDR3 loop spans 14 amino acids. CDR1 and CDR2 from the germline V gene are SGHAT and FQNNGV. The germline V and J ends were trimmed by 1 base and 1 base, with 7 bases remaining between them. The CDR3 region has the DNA TGTGCCAGCAGCTTAGTTACGGAGAACACTGAAGCTTTCTTT. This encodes CASSLVTENTEAFF.